This TCR beta chain was sequenced in a study of T cells in Graves' hyperthyroidism and ophthalmopathy. Overall study findings and caveats: Ophthalmopathy and stable hyperthyroidism were told apart by a 13 V-J model. Most clonotypes expanded in thyroid above 0.001 were likewise present in blood.

Trimming removed 1 base from V and 3 bases from J; junction bases left unmatched: 13. This CDR3 is built from 18 residues. CDR1 is MGHRA and CDR2 is YSYEKL in the germline V gene. RNA transcripts gave rise to amplified TCR beta CDR3 regions. First-round RT-PCR targeting the TCR CDR3 was performed with the HTBI primer set. TCRdb analysed the multiplex PCR reads with MiXCR anew, one entry per CDR3 protein. The sample lists 300,000 to 500,000 distinct CDR3 sequences; 11% to 15% were seen once. About this clonotype itself: Its antigen is not known.

The gene calls are TRBV4-1 and TRBJ2-7; 9 bases align to TRBD2. Input material: blood. This receptor was obtained from a man aged 45-65 years with Graves' ophthalmopathy. This CDR3 is CASSQGQVSGSTNYEQYF. The CDR3 DNA reads as TGCGCCAGCAGCCAAGGTCAGGTTAGCGGGAGTACAAACTACGAGCAGTACTTC.